The sequence of this T cell receptor (beta chain) was determined in a study of blood T cell repertoires in COVID-19. The CDR3 is 15 residues long. V was shortened by 1 base and J by 4 bases, with 10 bases between the two germline ends. Germline V lookup: CDR1 LGHDT, CDR2 YNNKEL (reference sequence). Clones were read by immunoSEQ multiplex PCR, and TCRdb kept only the in-frame ones, dropping some. The table lists roughly 220,000 clones, 80% to 85% of them singletons. This sequence joins TRBV3-1 (or the pseudogene TRBV3-2) and TRBJ1-4; TRBD1 is a possible D gene (6 bases). This clonotype was sampled from a woman between 40 and 50 years old who had recovered from COVID-19. Source material: PBMCs or T cells enriched from blood (not recorded which). The CDR3 loop reads CASSQGTASNEKLFF. In DNA, the CDR3 is TGTGCCAGCAGCCAAGGGACAGCAAGTAATGAAAAACTGTTTTTT.